The rows below give T cell receptor beta chains drawn from one sample of a study of blood T cell repertoires in COVID-19. Assay used: immunoSEQ multiplex PCR; TCRdb lists only in-frame clones, some missing. Among around 130,000 clones, roughly 84% were seen once, and the ten largest hold about 3.9%. Sample: peripheral blood. The receptors derive from a man in his sixties with acute or convalescent COVID-19. Each CDR3 is given with its conserved first and last residue. A D gene is named only where the DNA matches it firmly. The listing skips clone size in some rows; elsewhere it reads once, few, many or a size class.

clone_size	v_call	j_call	d_call	cdr3_aa	cdr3_nt
NA	TRBV19	TRBJ2-3	TRBD1	CASSEDRLSRDTQYF	TGTGCCAGTAGCGAGGACAGGCTCAGCAGGGATACGCAGTATTTT
once	TRBV9	TRBJ2-7	NA	CASSVGGPSAEQYF	TGTGCCAGCAGCGTAGGGGGCCCCAGCGCGGAGCAGTACTTC
NA	TRBV27	TRBJ2-7	NA	CASSPRGGPYEQYF	TGTGCCAGCAGTCCAAGGGGGGGCCCCTACGAGCAGTACTTC
NA	TRBV7-3	TRBJ1-2	TRBD1	CASSIQGDDGYTF	TGTGCCAGCAGCATACAGGGGGATGATGGCTACACCTTC
NA	TRBV5-4	TRBJ1-6	TRBD1	CASSSGDRALEGSYNSPLHF	TGTGCCAGCAGCTCGGGGGACAGGGCGCTGGAAGGCTCCTATAATTCACCCCTCCACTTT
NA	TRBV4-1	TRBJ2-2	TRBD2	CASSQDPGGSSVREELFF	TGCGCCAGCAGCCAAGACCCTGGCGGGAGTAGTGTAAGGGAGGAGCTGTTTTTT
few	TRBV4-1	TRBJ2-1	TRBD2	CASSQLAGASYNEQFF	TGCGCCAGCAGCCAGTTAGCGGGGGCCTCCTACAATGAGCAGTTCTTC
NA	TRBV28	TRBJ1-4	NA	CASSPRDGVAEKLFF	TGTGCCAGCAGTCCCCGTGATGGGGTAGCGGAAAAACTGTTTTTT
NA	TRBV5-6	TRBJ1-2	NA	CASSRTEINYGYTF	TGTGCCAGCAGCAGGACAGAGATTAACTATGGCTACACCTTC
NA	TRBV18	TRBJ1-2	NA	CASSPTREDYGYTF	TGTGCCAGCTCACCAACGAGGGAAGACTATGGCTACACCTTC
NA	TRBV4-3	TRBJ2-1	TRBD2	CASSQDPLAGGHNEQFF	TGCGCCAGCAGCCAAGATCCCCTAGCGGGAGGGCACAATGAGCAGTTCTTC
NA	TRBV19	TRBJ2-7	NA	CASKQGYEQYF	TGTGCCAGTAAACAGGGTTACGAGCAGTACTTC
NA	TRBV5-1	TRBJ2-1	NA	CASSYPGEWDEQFF	TGCGCCAGCAGCTACCCCGGGGAGTGGGATGAGCAGTTCTTC
NA	TRBV7-2	TRBJ1-2	TRBD1	CASSPGQGRVGTF	TGTGCCAGCAGCCCCGGACAGGGCCGGGTCGGCACCTTC
NA	TRBV24-1	TRBJ2-5	NA	CATSQQVGETQYF	TGTGCCACCTCGCAACAGGTAGGGGAGACCCAGTACTTC
NA	TRBV9	TRBJ1-2	TRBD1	CASSYSGTGGDYGYTF	TGTGCCAGCAGCTACTCCGGGACAGGGGGAGACTATGGCTACACCTTC
NA	TRBV4-1	TRBJ2-1	TRBD1	CASSQGRQGRHNEQFF	TGCGCCAGCAGCCAAGGGCGACAGGGTCGACACAATGAGCAGTTCTTC
NA	TRBV27	TRBJ2-1	NA	CASSLAPPRYNEQFF	TGTGCCAGCAGTCTAGCCCCTCCTCGATACAATGAGCAGTTCTTC
NA	TRBV7-8	TRBJ1-3	TRBD1	CASSLEAGGGNTIYF	TGTGCCAGCAGCTTAGAGGCAGGGGGCGGAAACACCATATATTTT
few	TRBV19	TRBJ1-5	TRBD1	CASSAGQADQPQHF	TGTGCCAGTAGTGCGGGACAGGCTGATCAGCCCCAGCATTTT
once	TRBV5-1	TRBJ2-1	NA	CASSFPGVDNEQFF	TGCGCCAGCAGCTTTCCAGGGGTAGACAATGAGCAGTTCTTC
NA	TRBV9	TRBJ2-2	TRBD1	CASSVRPGGVTGELFF	TGTGCCAGCAGCGTAAGGCCAGGGGGCGTCACCGGGGAGCTGTTTTTT
NA	TRBV9	TRBJ2-3	NA	CASSVSGGTDTQYF	TGTGCCAGCAGCGTTAGCGGAGGCACAGATACGCAGTATTTT
few	TRBV6-2/TRBV6-3	TRBJ2-7	TRBD2	CASSFLSGSPYEQYF	TGTGCCAGCAGTTTCCTTAGCGGGAGTCCGTACGAGCAGTACTTC
NA	TRBV5-4	TRBJ2-3	TRBD2	CASFFPGGPTDTQYF	TGTGCCAGCTTCTTCCCGGGGGGACCCACAGATACGCAGTATTTT
NA	TRBV12-3/TRBV12-4	TRBJ2-1	NA	CASSESYNEQFF	TGTGCCAGCAGTGAGTCCTACAATGAGCAGTTCTTC
NA	TRBV19	TRBJ2-3	TRBD2	CASSSGSGIHTDTQYF	TGTGCCAGTAGTAGTGGTAGCGGGATCCACACAGATACGCAGTATTTT
NA	TRBV24-1	TRBJ1-5	TRBD1	CATSDRTGGSNQPQHF	TGTGCCACCAGTGATCGGACAGGGGGAAGCAATCAGCCCCAGCATTTT
NA	TRBV2	TRBJ1-5	TRBD1	CASSRTGGNQPQHF	TGTGCCAGCAGTAGGACAGGGGGGAATCAGCCCCAGCATTTT
NA	TRBV2	TRBJ2-1	TRBD2	CASIGTSGSGEQFF	TGTGCCAGCATCGGGACTAGCGGGAGCGGTGAGCAGTTCTTC
once	TRBV6-4	TRBJ1-2	NA	CASSKGDGYGYTF	TGTGCCAGCAGTAAGGGGGACGGCTATGGCTACACCTTC
NA	TRBV7-9	TRBJ2-3	TRBD1	CASSASPTGIGDTQYF	TGTGCCAGCAGCGCTTCTCCGACAGGGATAGGAGATACGCAGTATTTT
NA	TRBV6-5	TRBJ2-7	TRBD2	CASSPTSGRFYEQYF	TGTGCCAGCAGTCCGACTAGCGGGAGGTTCTACGAGCAGTACTTC
NA	TRBV5-4	TRBJ1-1	TRBD1	CASSLTGGGLGAFF	TGTGCCAGCAGCCTGACAGGGGGCGGATTGGGCGCTTTCTTT
few	TRBV12-5	TRBJ2-5	NA	CASGLGVQGGKETQYF	TGTGCTAGTGGTTTGGGGGTACAGGGTGGGAAGGAGACCCAGTACTTC
NA	TRBV6-2/TRBV6-3	TRBJ2-1	TRBD2	CASSYSELAVTYNEQFF	TGTGCCAGCAGTTACTCCGAACTAGCGGTCACCTACAATGAGCAGTTCTTC
NA	TRBV5-5	TRBJ2-1	TRBD2	CASSLRIAGVVEQFF	TGTGCCAGCAGCCTCAGGATAGCGGGAGTGGTTGAGCAGTTCTTC
NA	TRBV27	TRBJ2-1	NA	CASSVGPYNEQFF	TGTGCCAGCAGTGTGGGCCCCTACAATGAGCAGTTCTTC
NA	TRBV9	TRBJ1-2	NA	CASTMQGSYGYTF	TGTGCCAGCACTATGCAGGGATCGTATGGCTACACCTTC
once	TRBV30	TRBJ2-7	TRBD2	CAWRALAGYEQYF	TGTGCCTGGAGGGCACTAGCGGGCTACGAGCAGTACTTC
NA	TRBV6-2/TRBV6-3	TRBJ2-7	NA	CASSGPTPDEQYF	TGTGCCAGCAGTGGGCCCACCCCTGACGAGCAGTACTTC
NA	TRBV19	TRBJ1-1	NA	CASGTPVNQGTEAFF	TGTGCCAGTGGGACTCCGGTGAACCAAGGGACTGAAGCTTTCTTT
once	TRBV6-6	TRBJ1-1	NA	CASSFTSNTEAFF	TGTGCCAGCAGTTTTACATCGAACACTGAAGCTTTCTTT
few	TRBV27	TRBJ2-1	TRBD2	CASSPGLATYNEQFF	TGTGCCAGCAGCCCAGGACTAGCCACCTACAATGAGCAGTTCTTC
NA	TRBV11-2	TRBJ1-5	NA	CASSLMGGQPQHF	TGTGCCAGCAGCTTAATGGGGGGTCAGCCCCAGCATTTT
NA	TRBV5-4	TRBJ2-2	NA	CASSLAVGHTGELFF	TGTGCCAGCAGCTTGGCCGTTGGGCACACCGGGGAGCTGTTTTTT
NA	TRBV7-9	TRBJ2-7	NA	CASSPDYPEQYF	TGTGCCAGCAGCCCAGATTATCCCGAGCAGTACTTC
medium-sized	TRBV7-8	TRBJ1-1	NA	CASSLNPELTEAFF	TGTGCCAGCAGCTTAAACCCGGAGCTCACTGAAGCTTTCTTT
few	TRBV9	TRBJ1-2	NA	CASSVGEQGYGYTF	TGTGCCAGCAGCGTAGGGGAACAGGGATATGGCTACACCTTC
NA	TRBV29-1	TRBJ2-1	TRBD2	CSVDTSGQYNEQFF	TGCAGCGTTGATACTAGCGGCCAGTACAATGAGCAGTTCTTC